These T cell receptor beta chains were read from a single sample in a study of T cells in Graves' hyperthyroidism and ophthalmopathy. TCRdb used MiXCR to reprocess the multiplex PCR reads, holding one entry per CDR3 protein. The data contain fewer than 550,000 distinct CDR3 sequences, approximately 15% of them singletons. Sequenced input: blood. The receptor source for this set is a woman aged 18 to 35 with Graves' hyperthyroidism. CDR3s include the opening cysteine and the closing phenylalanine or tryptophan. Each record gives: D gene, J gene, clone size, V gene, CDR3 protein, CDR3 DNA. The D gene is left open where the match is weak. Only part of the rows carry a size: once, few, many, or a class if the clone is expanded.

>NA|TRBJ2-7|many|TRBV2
CASTSSYEQYF
TGTGCCAGCACTTCGTCCTACGAGCAGTACTTC
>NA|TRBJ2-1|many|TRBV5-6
CASSQRPNEQFF
TGTGCCAGCAGCCAACGACCCAATGAGCAGTTCTTC
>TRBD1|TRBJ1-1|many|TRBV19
CASSIGHRGGTEAFF
TGTGCCAGTAGTATCGGGCACAGGGGTGGAACTGAAGCTTTCTTT
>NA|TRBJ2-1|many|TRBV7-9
CATQRSSYNEQFF
TGTGCTACCCAAAGGAGCTCCTACAATGAGCAGTTCTTC
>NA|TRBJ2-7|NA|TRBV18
CASSPWGYGQYF
TGTGCCAGCTCACCATGGGGGTACGGGCAGTACTTC
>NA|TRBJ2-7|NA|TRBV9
CASSAGGGAYEQYF
TGTGCCAGCAGCGCAGGAGGGGGCGCCTACGAGCAGTACTTC
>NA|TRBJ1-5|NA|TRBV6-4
CASSSGRDISNQPQHF
TGTGCCAGCAGTAGCGGCCGGGACATTAGCAATCAGCCCCAGCATTTT
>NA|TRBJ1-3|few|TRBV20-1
CSAIKGSRAISGNTIYF
TGCAGTGCTATAAAGGGGTCCAGGGCGATCTCTGGAAACACCATATATTTT
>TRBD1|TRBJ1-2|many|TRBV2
CASRGTGGFGYTF
TGTGCCAGCAGGGGGACAGGGGGCTTTGGCTACACCTTC
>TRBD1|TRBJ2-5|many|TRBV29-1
CSVFGTGDWETQYF
TGCAGCGTCTTCGGGACAGGCGACTGGGAGACCCAGTACTTC
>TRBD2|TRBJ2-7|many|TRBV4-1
CASSRYPRGSSYEQYF
TGCGCCAGCAGCCGATACCCCCGCGGGAGCTCCTACGAGCAGTACTTC
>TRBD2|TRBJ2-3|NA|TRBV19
CASSRGDLAGSSETQYF
TGTGCCAGTAGCAGGGGGGACCTAGCGGGATCGTCCGAGACGCAGTATTTT
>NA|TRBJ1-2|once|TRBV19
CASSRPRGVESGYTF
TGTGCAAGTAGTCGGCCCCGGGGGGTTGAAAGCGGCTACACCTTC
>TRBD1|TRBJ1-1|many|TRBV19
CASSIEGDRTYTEAFF
TGTGCCAGTAGTATAGAAGGGGACAGGACTTATACTGAAGCTTTCTTT